This T cell receptor (beta chain) was recorded in a study of T cell repertoires in cytomegalovirus infection. Looking at the study overall: Well-studied HLA-B-restricted epitopes and recently identified HLA-C-restricted epitopes of CMV were both used in the study. Matching HLA type and CMV infection were both indicated by public TCR beta signatures.

TCRdb reprocessed the reads with MiXCR, giving one entry per CDR3 protein. In the table there are 680,000 or so distinct CDR3 sequences, around a third of which are singletons. In the case of this clonotype: Its antigen remains unknown.

Germline CDR1 reads SGHRS; CDR2 reads YFSETQ. V was shortened by 6 bases and J by 2 bases, with 17 bases between the two germline ends. This CDR3 has 15 amino acids. Study conclusions and caveats: Cumulative frequency (of public TCR beta family members) identified carriers of CMV plus the relevant HLA. HLA-C-restricted CMV-specific TCR beta clonotypes prevailed in the ex vivo response.

V and J are TRBV5-1 and TRBJ2-5; possible D gene TRBD1, 6 bases. Here the sequenced sample was cultured PBMCs, taken from culture after CMV antigen stimulation. The clonotype was recovered from a human donor in good health (CMV status not recorded). Some clones in this sample may be carry-over from other donors' samples. Here the CDR3 reads CASIQNRQEQETQYF. As DNA, the CDR3 is TGCGCCAGCATTCAGAATCGACAGGAGCAAGAGACCCAGTACTTC.